The clone carrying this T cell receptor (beta chain) has only a few counts. The antigen remains undetermined. This entry belongs to a study of T cells after yellow fever vaccination. Per germline, CDR1 LGHNA and CDR2 YSLEER. This CDR3 region has 14 residues. V trimming: 1 base; J trimming: 2 bases; junction bases outside the gene matches: 2. One entry per CDR3 protein, called by TCRdb with MiXCR from the 5' RACE reads. The profile shows 300,000 or so distinct CDR3 sequences, 10% to 15% of them singletons. Study results and caveats: Most clones from primary vaccination were detected again post-booster (roughly 95% CD4, 88% CD8).

The material sequenced was CD4+ T cells sorted from PBMCs, taken 45 days after the yellow fever booster vaccination. V usage is TRBV4-3 and J usage is TRBJ2-7; 7 bases fit TRBD1. This sequence was found in a man aged 25 to 45 who received the YFV17D yellow fever vaccine. The CDR3 region is CASSQAQGAYEQYF. DNA for the CDR3: TGCGCCAGCAGCCAAGCGCAGGGGGCCTACGAGCAGTACTTC.